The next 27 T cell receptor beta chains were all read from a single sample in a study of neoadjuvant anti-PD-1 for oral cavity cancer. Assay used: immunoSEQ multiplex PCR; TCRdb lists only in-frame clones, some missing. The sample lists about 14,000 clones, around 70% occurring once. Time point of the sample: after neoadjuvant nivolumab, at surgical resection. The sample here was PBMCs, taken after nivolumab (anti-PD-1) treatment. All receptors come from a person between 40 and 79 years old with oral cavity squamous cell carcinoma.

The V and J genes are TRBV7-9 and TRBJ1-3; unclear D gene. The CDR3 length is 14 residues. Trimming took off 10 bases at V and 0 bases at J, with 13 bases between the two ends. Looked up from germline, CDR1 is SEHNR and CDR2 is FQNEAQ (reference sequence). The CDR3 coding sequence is TGTGCCACCCCAATCGACGACTCTGGAAACACCATATATTTT. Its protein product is CATPIDDSGNTIYF.

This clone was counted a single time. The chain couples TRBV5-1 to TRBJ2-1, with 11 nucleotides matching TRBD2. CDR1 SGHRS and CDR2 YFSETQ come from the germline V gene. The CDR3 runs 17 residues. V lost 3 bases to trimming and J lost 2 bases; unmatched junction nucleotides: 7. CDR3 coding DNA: TGCGCCAGCAGCTCGCCGCTAGCGGGAGGAGCCTACAATGAGCAGTTCTTC. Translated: CASSSPLAGGAYNEQFF.

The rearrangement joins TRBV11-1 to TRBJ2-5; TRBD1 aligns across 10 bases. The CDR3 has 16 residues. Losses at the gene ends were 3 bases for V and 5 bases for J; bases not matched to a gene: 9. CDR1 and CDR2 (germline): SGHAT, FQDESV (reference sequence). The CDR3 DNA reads TGTGCCAGCAGCTTCGTTGGGGACAGGGGCTTGGAGACCCAGTACTTC. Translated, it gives CASSFVGDRGLETQYF.

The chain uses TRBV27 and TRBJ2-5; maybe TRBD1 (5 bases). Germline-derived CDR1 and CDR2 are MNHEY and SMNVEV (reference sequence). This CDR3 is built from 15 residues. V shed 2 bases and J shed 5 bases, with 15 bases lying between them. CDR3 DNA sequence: TGTGCCAGCAGTTTAAAGTGGGGCGCTTGGGAGACCCAGTACTTC. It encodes CASSLKWGAWETQYF.

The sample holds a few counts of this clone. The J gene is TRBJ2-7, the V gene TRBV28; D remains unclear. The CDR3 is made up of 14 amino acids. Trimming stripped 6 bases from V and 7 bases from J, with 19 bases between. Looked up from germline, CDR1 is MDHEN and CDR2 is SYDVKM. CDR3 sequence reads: CASRNPGPLEEQYF. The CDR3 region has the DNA TGTGCCAGCAGAAATCCGGGCCCATTGGAGGAGCAGTACTTC. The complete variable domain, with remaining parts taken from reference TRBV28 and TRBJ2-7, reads DVKVTQSSRYLVKRTGEKVFLECVQDMDHENMFWYRQDPGLGLRLIYFSYDVKMKEKGDIPEGYSVSREKKERFSLILESASTNQTSMYLCASRNPGPLEEQYFGPGTRLTVT.

CDR3 sequence: CASSLSGQGNGYTF. CDR3 sequence (DNA): TGTGCCAGCAGTCTAAGCGGGCAGGGTAATGGCTACACCTTC. J is TRBJ1-2 and V is TRBV2, with D possibly TRBD1 on 5 matching bases. V was shortened by 5 bases and J by 6 bases, with 16 bases between the two germline ends. The CDR3 has 14 residues. The germline V gene encodes CDR1 SNHLY and CDR2 FYNNEI.

CDR3 bases: TGTGCCAGCAGGCCCTGGGACCGCACAGATACGCAGTATTTT. Protein: CASRPWDRTDTQYF. This sequence joins TRBV2 and TRBJ2-3; TRBD1 or TRBD2 may be the D gene (5 bases each). V was trimmed by 6 bases and J by 1 base, leaving 11 bases between them. The germline gives CDR1 SNHLY, CDR2 FYNNEI. The CDR3 is 14 amino acids.

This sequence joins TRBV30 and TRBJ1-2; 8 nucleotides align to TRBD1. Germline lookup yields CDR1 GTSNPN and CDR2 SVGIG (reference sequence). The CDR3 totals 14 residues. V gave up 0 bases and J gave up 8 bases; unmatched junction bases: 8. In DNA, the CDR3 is TGTGCCTGGAGTGTTTCAGATACAGGGGGAGGCTACACCTTC. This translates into CAWSVSDTGGGYTF.

CDR3 sequence (DNA): TGTGCCAGCAGGACCACAGGGCCCGGGGCCAACGTCCTGACTTTC. This sequence encodes CASRTTGPGANVLTF. The genes are TRBV6-5 and TRBJ2-6; TRBD1 might be the D (6 bases). CDR3 length: 15 amino acids. Trimming removed 6 bases from V and 4 bases from J, with 13 bases in between. Germline CDR1 reads MNHEY; CDR2 reads SVGAGI.

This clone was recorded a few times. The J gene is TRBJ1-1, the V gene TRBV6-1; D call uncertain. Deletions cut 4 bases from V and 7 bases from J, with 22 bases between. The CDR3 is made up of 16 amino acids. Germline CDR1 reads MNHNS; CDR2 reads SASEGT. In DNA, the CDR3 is TGTGCCAGCAGTGGCTTTGGGTTACCTCTCGAGGGTGAAGCTTTCTTT. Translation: CASSGFGLPLEGEAFF.

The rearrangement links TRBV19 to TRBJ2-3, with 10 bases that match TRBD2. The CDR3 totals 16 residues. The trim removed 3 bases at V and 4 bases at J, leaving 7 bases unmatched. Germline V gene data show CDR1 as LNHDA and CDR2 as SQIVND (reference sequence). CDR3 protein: CASSMASGRIADTQYF. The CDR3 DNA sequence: TGTGCCAGTAGTATGGCTAGCGGGAGAATCGCAGATACGCAGTATTTT.

CDR3 sequence (DNA): TGTGCCAGCAGTCCCGCGTTGGGGTCGGAAGCTTTCTTT. Translating it yields CASSPALGSEAFF. This chain connects TRBV27 to TRBJ1-1; D gene ambiguous. The CDR3 has 13 amino acids. CDR1 is MNHEY and CDR2 is SMNVEV in the germline V gene (reference sequence). Trimming stripped 5 bases from V and 8 bases from J, with 15 bases between.

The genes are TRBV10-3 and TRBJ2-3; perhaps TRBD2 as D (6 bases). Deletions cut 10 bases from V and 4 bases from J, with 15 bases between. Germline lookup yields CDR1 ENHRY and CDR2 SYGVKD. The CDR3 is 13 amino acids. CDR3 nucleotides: TGTGCCACCGGGAGCGGGTTAGCAGATACGCAGTATTTT. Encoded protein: CATGSGLADTQYF.

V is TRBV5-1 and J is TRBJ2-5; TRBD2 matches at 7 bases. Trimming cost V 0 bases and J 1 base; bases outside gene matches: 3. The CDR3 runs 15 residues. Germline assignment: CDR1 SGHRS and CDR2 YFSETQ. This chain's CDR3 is CASSLGGSLQETQYF. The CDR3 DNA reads TGCGCCAGCAGCTTGGGCGGGAGCCTCCAAGAGACCCAGTACTTC.

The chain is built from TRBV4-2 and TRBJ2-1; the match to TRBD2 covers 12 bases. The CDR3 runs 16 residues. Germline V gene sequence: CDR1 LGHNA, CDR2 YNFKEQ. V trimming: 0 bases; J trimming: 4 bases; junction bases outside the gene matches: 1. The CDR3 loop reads CASSQEGLAGYNEQFF. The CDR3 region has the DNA TGTGCCAGCAGCCAAGAAGGACTAGCGGGGTACAATGAGCAGTTCTTC.

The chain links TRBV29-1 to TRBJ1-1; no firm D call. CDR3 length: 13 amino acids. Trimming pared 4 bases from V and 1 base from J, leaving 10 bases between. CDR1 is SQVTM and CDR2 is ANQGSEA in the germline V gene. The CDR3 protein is CSVGTSGNTEAFF. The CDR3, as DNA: TGCAGCGTTGGGACTTCGGGGAACACTGAAGCTTTCTTT.

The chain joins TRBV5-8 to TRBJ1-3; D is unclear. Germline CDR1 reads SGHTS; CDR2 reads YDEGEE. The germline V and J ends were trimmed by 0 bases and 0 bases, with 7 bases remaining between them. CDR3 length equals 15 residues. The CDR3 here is CASSLAAASGNTIYF. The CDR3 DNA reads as TGTGCCAGCAGCTTGGCCGCCGCCTCTGGAAACACCATATATTTT.

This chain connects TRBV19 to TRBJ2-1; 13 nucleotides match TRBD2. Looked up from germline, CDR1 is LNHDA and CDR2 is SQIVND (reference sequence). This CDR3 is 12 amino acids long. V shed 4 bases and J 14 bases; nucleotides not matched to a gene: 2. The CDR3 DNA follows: TGTGCCAGTAGTACCGGGACTAGCGGGAAGTTCTTC. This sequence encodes CASSTGTSGKFF.

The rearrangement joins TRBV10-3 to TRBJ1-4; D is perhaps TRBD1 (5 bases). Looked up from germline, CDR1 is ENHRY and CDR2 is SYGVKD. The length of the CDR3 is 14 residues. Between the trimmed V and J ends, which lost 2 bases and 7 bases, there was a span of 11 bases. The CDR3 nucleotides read TGTGCCATCAGTGAGGGGGGGGTTGGTGAAAAACTGTTTTTT. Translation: CAISEGGVGEKLFF.

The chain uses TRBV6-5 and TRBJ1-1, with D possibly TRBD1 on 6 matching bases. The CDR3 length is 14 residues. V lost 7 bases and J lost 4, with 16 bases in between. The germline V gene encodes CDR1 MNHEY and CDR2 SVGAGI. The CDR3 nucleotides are TGTGCCAGCACCAGAGCTTGGGGGGCCACTGAAGCTTTCTTT. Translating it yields CASTRAWGATEAFF.

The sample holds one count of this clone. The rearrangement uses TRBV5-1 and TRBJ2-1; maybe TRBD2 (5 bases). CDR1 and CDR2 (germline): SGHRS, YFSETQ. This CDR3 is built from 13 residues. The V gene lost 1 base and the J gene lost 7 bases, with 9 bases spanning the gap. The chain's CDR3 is CASSLIRENEQFF. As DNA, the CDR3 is TGCGCCAGCAGCTTGATAAGGGAGAATGAGCAGTTCTTC.

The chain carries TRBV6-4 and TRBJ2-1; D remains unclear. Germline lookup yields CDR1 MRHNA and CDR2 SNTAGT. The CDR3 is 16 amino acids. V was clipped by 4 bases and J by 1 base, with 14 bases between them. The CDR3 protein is CASSVEGYSSYNEQFF. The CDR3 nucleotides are TGTGCCAGCAGTGTTGAAGGATATAGTTCCTACAATGAGCAGTTCTTC.

CDR3 protein: CASSPRGGRASGNTIYF. CDR3 nucleotide sequence: TGTGCCAGCAGCCCACGCGGCGGCAGGGCCTCTGGAAACACCATATATTTT. The V gene is TRBV7-2, the J gene TRBJ1-3; D is perhaps TRBD1 (5 bases). The V end lost 5 bases, the J end lost 0 bases, and 17 bases lay between the germline ends. The CDR3 runs 17 residues. Germline V CDR1 and CDR2: SGHTA, FQGNSA.

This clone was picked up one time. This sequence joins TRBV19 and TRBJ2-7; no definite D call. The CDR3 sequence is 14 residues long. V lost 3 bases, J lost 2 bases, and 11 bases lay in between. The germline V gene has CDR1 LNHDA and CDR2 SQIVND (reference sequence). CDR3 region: CASSIEDGTYEQYF. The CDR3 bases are TGTGCCAGTAGTATCGAGGACGGAACCTACGAGCAGTACTTC.

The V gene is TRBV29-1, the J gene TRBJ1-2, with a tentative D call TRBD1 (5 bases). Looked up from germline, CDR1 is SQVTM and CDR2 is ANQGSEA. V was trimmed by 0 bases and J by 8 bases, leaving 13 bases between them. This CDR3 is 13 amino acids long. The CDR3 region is CSVEEGRWGGYTF. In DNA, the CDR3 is TGCAGCGTTGAAGAGGGACGGTGGGGGGGCTACACCTTC.

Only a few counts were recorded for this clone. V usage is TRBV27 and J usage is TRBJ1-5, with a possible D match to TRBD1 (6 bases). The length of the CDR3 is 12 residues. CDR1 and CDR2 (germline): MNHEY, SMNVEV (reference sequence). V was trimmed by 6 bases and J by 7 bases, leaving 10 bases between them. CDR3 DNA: TGTGCCAGCAGAGGGGGGGGACAGCCCCAGCATTTT. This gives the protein CASRGGGQPQHF.

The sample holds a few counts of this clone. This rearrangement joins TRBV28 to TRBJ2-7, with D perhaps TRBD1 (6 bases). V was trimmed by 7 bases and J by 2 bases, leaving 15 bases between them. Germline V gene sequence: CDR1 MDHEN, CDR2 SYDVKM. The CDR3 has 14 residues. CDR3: CASKQGFGPYEQYF. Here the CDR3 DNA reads TGTGCCAGCAAGCAGGGGTTCGGACCCTACGAGCAGTACTTC.